The rows below give T cell receptor beta chains drawn from one sample of a study of T cells in Graves' hyperthyroidism and ophthalmopathy. Each CDR3 protein gets one entry after TCRdb re-called the multiplex PCR reads with MiXCR. Of hundreds of thousands of distinct CDR3 sequences detected, around 16% appear once; the ten largest clones hold roughly 25%. Sequenced sample: blood. The receptors were sampled from a woman aged 18-29 years with Graves' hyperthyroidism that later progressed to Graves' ophthalmopathy. Both conserved end residues are part of each CDR3. Fields, in order: V gene, D gene, clone size, J gene, CDR3 protein, CDR3 DNA. The D gene is left open where the match is weak. Expanded clones get a size class; other rows say once, few or many, or leave the size out.

TRBV12-3/TRBV12-4,NA,many,TRBJ1-3,CASTSGLSGNTIYF,TGTGCCAGCACCTCAGGACTCTCTGGAAACACCATATATTTT
TRBV30,NA,many,TRBJ2-3,CAWNIGGTDTQYF,TGTGCCTGGAACATCGGGGGCACAGATACGCAGTATTTT
TRBV12-3/TRBV12-4,TRBD1,many,TRBJ2-3,CASSLDRGTDTQYF,TGTGCCAGCAGTTTGGACAGGGGCACAGATACGCAGTATTTT
TRBV5-1,TRBD2,NA,TRBJ2-7,CASSVASGTYEQYF,TGTGCCAGCAGTGTGGCTAGCGGTACCTACGAGCAGTACTTC
TRBV19,NA,NA,TRBJ2-7,CASSPRGGGYEQYF,TGTGCCAGTAGTCCGAGGGGGGGAGGCTACGAGCAGTACTTC
TRBV28,NA,NA,TRBJ2-7,CASSFPLDPRQEQYF,TGTGCCAGCAGTTTCCCTCTAGACCCGCGGCAAGAGCAGTACTTC
TRBV28,NA,many,TRBJ1-1,CASRSPTEAFF,TGTGCCAGCAGAAGCCCCACTGAAGCTTTCTTT
TRBV14,NA,few,TRBJ1-6,CASSQYQSSYNSPLHF,TGTGCCAGCAGCCAATACCAAAGCTCCTATAATTCACCCCTCCACTTT
TRBV15,NA,few,TRBJ1-1,CATSRFGNTEAFF,TGTGCCACCAGCAGATTCGGAAACACTGAAGCTTTCTTT
TRBV2,NA,many,TRBJ1-6,CASSEGRDLTNNSPLHF,TGTGCCAGCAGTGAAGGGAGGGATCTAACCAATAATTCACCCCTCCACTTT
TRBV28,NA,many,TRBJ1-1,CASSSPLETVNTEAFF,TGTGCCAGCAGTTCGCCACTTGAGACGGTGAACACTGAAGCTTTCTTT
TRBV14,NA,many,TRBJ2-1,CASSGLANYNEQFF,TGTGCCAGCAGCGGGTTAGCGAACTACAATGAGCAGTTCTTC
TRBV18,NA,few,TRBJ1-6,CASSLKSPGPDSPLHF,TGTGCCAGCTCCCTTAAGTCGCCAGGGCCAGATTCACCCCTCCACTTT
TRBV9,NA,NA,TRBJ2-5,CASSGLPKRGVQETQYF,TGTGCCAGCAGCGGCCTTCCGAAAAGAGGGGTCCAAGAGACCCAGTACTTC
TRBV27,TRBD2,many,TRBJ2-7,CASSPNPTSGSYEQYF,TGTGCCAGCAGCCCTAACCCGACTAGCGGCTCCTACGAGCAGTACTTC
TRBV27,TRBD2,NA,TRBJ2-2,CASRSGRGTGELFF,TGTGCCAGCAGGAGCGGGAGAGGGACCGGGGAGCTGTTTTTT
TRBV7-2,TRBD2,many,TRBJ2-7,CASSLRTSGYEQYF,TGTGCCAGCAGCCTTAGGACTAGCGGTTACGAGCAGTACTTC
TRBV3-1,NA,many,TRBJ2-3,CASSQVGWGRSRTDTQYF,TGTGCCAGCAGCCAAGTAGGTTGGGGAAGGTCTCGCACAGATACGCAGTATTTT
TRBV7-2,TRBD2,many,TRBJ2-1,CASNLLAGGYNEQFF,TGTGCCAGCAACCTTCTAGCGGGAGGGTACAATGAGCAGTTCTTC
TRBV7-2,NA,many,TRBJ2-5,CASILVRGFQETQYF,TGTGCCAGCATTCTAGTTAGGGGGTTCCAAGAGACCCAGTACTTC